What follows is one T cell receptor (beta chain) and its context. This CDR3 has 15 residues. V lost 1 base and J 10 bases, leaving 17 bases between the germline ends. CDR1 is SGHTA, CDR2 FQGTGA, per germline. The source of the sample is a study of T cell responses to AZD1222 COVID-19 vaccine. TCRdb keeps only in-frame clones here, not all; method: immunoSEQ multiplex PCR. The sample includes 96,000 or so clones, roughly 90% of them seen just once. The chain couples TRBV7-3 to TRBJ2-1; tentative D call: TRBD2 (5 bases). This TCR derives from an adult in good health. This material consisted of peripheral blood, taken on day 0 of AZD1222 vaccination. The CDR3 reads CASSLIQAGQYEQFF. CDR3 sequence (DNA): TGTGCCAGCAGCTTAATCCAGGCGGGCCAATACGAGCAGTTCTTC.